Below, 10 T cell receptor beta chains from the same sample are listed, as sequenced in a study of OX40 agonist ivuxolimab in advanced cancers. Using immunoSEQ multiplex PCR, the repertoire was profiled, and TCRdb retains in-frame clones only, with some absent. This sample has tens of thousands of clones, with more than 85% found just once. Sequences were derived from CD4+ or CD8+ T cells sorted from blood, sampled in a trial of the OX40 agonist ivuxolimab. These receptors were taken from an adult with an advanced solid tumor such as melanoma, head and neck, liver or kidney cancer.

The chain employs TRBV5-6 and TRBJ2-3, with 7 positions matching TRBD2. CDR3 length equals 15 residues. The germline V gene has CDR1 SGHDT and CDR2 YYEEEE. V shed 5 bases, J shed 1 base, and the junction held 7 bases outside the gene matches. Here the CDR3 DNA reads TGTGCCAGCAGTACCGGACTAGTAGGCACAGATACGCAGTATTTT. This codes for CASSTGLVGTDTQYF. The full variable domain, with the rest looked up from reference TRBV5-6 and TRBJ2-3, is DAGVTQSPTHLIKTRGQQVTLRCSPKSGHDTVSWYQQALGQGPQFIFQYYEEEERQRGNFPDRFSGHQFPNYSSELNVNALLLGDSALYLCASSTGLVGTDTQYFGPGTRLTVL.

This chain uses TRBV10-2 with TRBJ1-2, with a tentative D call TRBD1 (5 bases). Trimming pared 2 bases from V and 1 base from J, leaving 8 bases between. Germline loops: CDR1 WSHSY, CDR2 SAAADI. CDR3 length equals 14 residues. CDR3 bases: TGCGCCAGCAGTGAGACAGGTAGTAACTATGGCTACACCTTC. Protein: CASSETGSNYGYTF.

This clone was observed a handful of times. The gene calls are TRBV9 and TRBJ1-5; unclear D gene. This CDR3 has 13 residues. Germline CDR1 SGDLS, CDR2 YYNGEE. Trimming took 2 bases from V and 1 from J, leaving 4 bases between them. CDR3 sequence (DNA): TGTGCCAGCAGCGTGTCGAGCAATCAGCCCCAGCATTTT. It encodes CASSVSSNQPQHF.

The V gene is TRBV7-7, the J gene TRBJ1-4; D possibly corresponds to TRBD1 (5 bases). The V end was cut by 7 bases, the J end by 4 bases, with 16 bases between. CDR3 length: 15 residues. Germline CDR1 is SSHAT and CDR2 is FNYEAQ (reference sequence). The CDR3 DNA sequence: TGTGCCAGCACCGACAAAGGGGCCCTTAATGAAAAACTGTTTTTT. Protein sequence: CASTDKGALNEKLFF.

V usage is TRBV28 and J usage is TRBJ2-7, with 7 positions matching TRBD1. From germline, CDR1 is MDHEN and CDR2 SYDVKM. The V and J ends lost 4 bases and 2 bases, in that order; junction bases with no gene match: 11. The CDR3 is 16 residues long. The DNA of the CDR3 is TGTGCCAGCAGTTCCTCCGGGACAGTAATGGCCTACGAGCAGTACTTC. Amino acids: CASSSSGTVMAYEQYF.

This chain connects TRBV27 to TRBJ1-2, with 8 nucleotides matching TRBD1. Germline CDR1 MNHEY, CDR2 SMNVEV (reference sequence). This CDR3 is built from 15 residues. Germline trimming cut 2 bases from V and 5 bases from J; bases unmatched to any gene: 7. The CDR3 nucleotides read TGTGCCAGCAGTTTAACGGCAGGGGGCGCTTATGGCTACACCTTC. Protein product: CASSLTAGGAYGYTF.

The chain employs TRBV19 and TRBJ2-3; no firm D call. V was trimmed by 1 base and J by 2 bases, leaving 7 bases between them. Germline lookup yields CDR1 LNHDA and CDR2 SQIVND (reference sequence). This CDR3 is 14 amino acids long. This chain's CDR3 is CASSIGGSTDTQYF. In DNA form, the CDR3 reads TGTGCCAGTAGTATAGGAGGATCCACAGATACGCAGTATTTT.

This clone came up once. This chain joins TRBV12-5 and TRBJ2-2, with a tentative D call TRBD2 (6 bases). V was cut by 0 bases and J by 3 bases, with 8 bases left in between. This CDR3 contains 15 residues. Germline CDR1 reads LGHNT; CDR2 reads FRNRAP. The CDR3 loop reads CASGLVREDTGELFF. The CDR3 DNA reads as TGTGCTAGTGGTTTGGTCAGGGAGGACACCGGGGAGCTGTTTTTT.

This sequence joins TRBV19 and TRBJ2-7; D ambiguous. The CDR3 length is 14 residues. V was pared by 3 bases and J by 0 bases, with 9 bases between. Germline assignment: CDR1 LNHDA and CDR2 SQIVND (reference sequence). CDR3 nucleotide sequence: TGTGCCAGTAGTATGGCAAGTGCCTCCTACGAGCAGTACTTC. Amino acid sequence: CASSMASASYEQYF. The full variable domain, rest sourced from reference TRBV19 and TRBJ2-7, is DGGITQSPKYLFRKEGQNVTLSCEQNLNHDAMYWYRQDPGQGLRLIYYSQIVNDFQKGDIAEGYSVSREKKESFPLTVTSAQKNPTAFYLCASSMASASYEQYFGPGTRLTVT.

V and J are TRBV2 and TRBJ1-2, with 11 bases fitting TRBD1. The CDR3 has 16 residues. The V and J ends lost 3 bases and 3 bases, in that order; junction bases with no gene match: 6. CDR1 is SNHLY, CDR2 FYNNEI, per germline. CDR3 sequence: CASSDPGQGADYGYTF. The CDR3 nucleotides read TGTGCCAGCAGTGACCCCGGACAGGGGGCGGACTATGGCTACACCTTC.